These T cell receptor beta chains were read from a single sample in a study of T cell repertoires in aging, cancer and after chemotherapy. TCRdb re-called the multiplex PCR reads through MiXCR, storing one row per CDR3 protein. The repertoire holds 12,000 or so distinct CDR3 sequences, with roughly 28% as singletons. Source material: blood. These receptor sequences come from a human donor in good health. The CDR3 runs from the conserved cysteine through the conserved F or W. A D gene is named only where the DNA matches it firmly. Expanded clones are given a class, and other clones once, few, many or no size at all.

J gene: TRBJ1-5
V gene: TRBV7-9
D gene: .
clone size: .
CDR3 DNA: TGTGCCAGCACCGATAATAGCAATCAGCCCCAGCATTTT
CDR3 protein: CASTDNSNQPQHF

J gene: TRBJ1-1
V gene: TRBV4-2
D gene: .
clone size: .
CDR3 DNA: TGCGCCAGCAGCCGGGAAGGCGGGGTTAACACTGAAGCTTTCTTT
CDR3 protein: CASSREGGVNTEAFF

J gene: TRBJ1-6
V gene: TRBV6-5
D gene: TRBD1
clone size: .
CDR3 DNA: TGTGCCAGCAGTTACTCCGGGACAGGGGATTCTTCACCCCTCCACTTT
CDR3 protein: CASSYSGTGDSSPLHF

J gene: TRBJ1-1
V gene: TRBV28
D gene: .
clone size: few
CDR3 DNA: TGTGCCAGCAGTTGGGGTGGAACTGAAGCTTTCTTT
CDR3 protein: CASSWGGTEAFF

J gene: TRBJ2-1
V gene: TRBV6-2/TRBV6-3
D gene: TRBD1
clone size: .
CDR3 DNA: TGTGCCAGCAGGACAGGGGACAGGGTTTCCTACAATGAGCAGTTCTTC
CDR3 protein: CASRTGDRVSYNEQFF

J gene: TRBJ2-2
V gene: TRBV4-2
D gene: .
clone size: .
CDR3 DNA: TGTGCCAGCAGCCACCCCGCGACTAGGAGGTCCGGGGAGCTGTTTTTT
CDR3 protein: CASSHPATRRSGELFF

J gene: TRBJ2-3
V gene: TRBV6-4
D gene: TRBD2
clone size: .
CDR3 DNA: TGTGCCAGCAGTGAGGTGGCGGGGGATCGAGATACGCAGTATTTT
CDR3 protein: CASSEVAGDRDTQYF

J gene: TRBJ2-7
V gene: TRBV5-4
D gene: .
clone size: medium-sized
CDR3 DNA: TGTGCCAGCAGTTCCGCGACAGGTGCCTACGAGCAGTACTTC
CDR3 protein: CASSSATGAYEQYF

J gene: TRBJ1-1
V gene: TRBV10-1
D gene: .
clone size: medium-sized
CDR3 DNA: TGCGCCAGCAGTCAGGGCAGAAACACTGAAGCTTTCTTT
CDR3 protein: CASSQGRNTEAFF

J gene: TRBJ1-5
V gene: TRBV7-2
D gene: .
clone size: .
CDR3 DNA: TGTGCCAGCAGCTTAGTGCATCAGCCCCAGCATTTT
CDR3 protein: CASSLVHQPQHF

J gene: TRBJ1-6
V gene: TRBV11-2
D gene: .
clone size: .
CDR3 DNA: TGTGCCAGCAGCCCGGGGGGGGGGGCGCGGTTTGGTTCACCCCTCCACTTT
CDR3 protein: CASSPGGGARFGSPLHF

J gene: TRBJ2-1
V gene: TRBV6-2/TRBV6-3
D gene: .
clone size: few
CDR3 DNA: TGTGCCAGCAGTTACTCTGACCCTCGGGGGATATACAATGAGCAGTTCTTC
CDR3 protein: CASSYSDPRGIYNEQFF

J gene: TRBJ2-1
V gene: TRBV5-6
D gene: TRBD2
clone size: .
CDR3 DNA: TGTGCCAGCAGCGCGGGACTAGCGGGGGGGGATGAGCAGTTCTTC
CDR3 protein: CASSAGLAGGDEQFF

J gene: TRBJ1-5
V gene: TRBV6-1
D gene: .
clone size: few
CDR3 DNA: TGTGCCAGCAGTGAGGTCGGGCCCCAGCATTTT
CDR3 protein: CASSEVGPQHF

J gene: TRBJ1-3
V gene: TRBV5-6
D gene: .
clone size: .
CDR3 DNA: TGTGCCAGCAGCGACGGACAGGGAAACACCATATATTTT
CDR3 protein: CASSDGQGNTIYF

J gene: TRBJ1-5
V gene: TRBV6-6
D gene: .
clone size: few
CDR3 DNA: TGTGCCAGCATCGAAACAGGGTATGGTCAGCCCCAGCATTTT
CDR3 protein: CASIETGYGQPQHF

J gene: TRBJ1-1
V gene: TRBV27
D gene: TRBD1
clone size: medium-sized
CDR3 DNA: TGTGCCAGCAGTGAACAGGGGAGGACTGAAGCTTTCTTT
CDR3 protein: CASSEQGRTEAFF

J gene: TRBJ2-5
V gene: TRBV27
D gene: .
clone size: .
CDR3 DNA: TGTGCCAGCAACCTCCGGGGGGCTGGGACCCAGTACTTC
CDR3 protein: CASNLRGAGTQYF

J gene: TRBJ2-5
V gene: TRBV7-2
D gene: TRBD2
clone size: .
CDR3 DNA: TGTGCCAGCAGCTTAGCCCCGGGGGGAGAGACCCAGTACTTC
CDR3 protein: CASSLAPGGETQYF

J gene: TRBJ1-5
V gene: TRBV4-3
D gene: .
clone size: once
CDR3 DNA: TGCGCCAGCAGCCAAGCCTTCAGTGCGGGGGGGGATCAGCCCCAGCATTTT
CDR3 protein: CASSQAFSAGGDQPQHF

J gene: TRBJ1-2
V gene: TRBV7-9
D gene: TRBD1
clone size: .
CDR3 DNA: TGTGCCAGCAGCTTAAAACCTTCGACAGGGAGGAACTATGGCTACACCTTC
CDR3 protein: CASSLKPSTGRNYGYTF

J gene: TRBJ1-2
V gene: TRBV29-1
D gene: .
clone size: medium-sized
CDR3 DNA: TGCAGCGTTGCCGGGACGTACTATGGCTACACCTTC
CDR3 protein: CSVAGTYYGYTF

J gene: TRBJ2-3
V gene: TRBV6-4
D gene: .
clone size: .
CDR3 DNA: TGTGCCAGCAGTGAGGTGTCGGGGGATCGAGATACGCAGTATTTT
CDR3 protein: CASSEVSGDRDTQYF

J gene: TRBJ1-2
V gene: TRBV19
D gene: TRBD1
clone size: medium-sized
CDR3 DNA: TGTGCCAGTAGTATCCCCACGACAGGGGTCGGCTACACCTTC
CDR3 protein: CASSIPTTGVGYTF

J gene: TRBJ2-2
V gene: TRBV19
D gene: .
clone size: few
CDR3 DNA: TGTGCCAGTAGTACGGAGGGGCGGAACACCGGGGAGCTGTTTTTT
CDR3 protein: CASSTEGRNTGELFF